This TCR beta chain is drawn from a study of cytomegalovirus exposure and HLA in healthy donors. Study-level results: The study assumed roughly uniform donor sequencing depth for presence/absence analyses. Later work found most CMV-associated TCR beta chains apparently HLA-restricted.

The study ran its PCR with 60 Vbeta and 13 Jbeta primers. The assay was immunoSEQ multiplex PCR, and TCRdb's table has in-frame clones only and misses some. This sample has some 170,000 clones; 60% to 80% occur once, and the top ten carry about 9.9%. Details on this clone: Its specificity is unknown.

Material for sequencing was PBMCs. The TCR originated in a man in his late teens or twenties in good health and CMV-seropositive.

In nucleotides, the CDR3 is TGCGCCAGCAGCCTGGATGACTTTGGCGAGCAGTACTTC. Translating it yields CASSLDDFGEQYF. This chain connects TRBV5-1 to TRBJ2-7; no definite D call. The germline gives CDR1 SGHRS, CDR2 YFSETQ. This CDR3 spans 13 amino acids. V was clipped by 4 bases and J by 6 bases, with 14 bases between them.